Following are 27 T cell receptor beta chains from one sample sequenced in a study of blood T cell repertoires in COVID-19 (dated by TCRdb to the early 2020s). Receptors were amplified or captured by the immunoSEQ multiplex PCR assay. As stored in TCRdb, this immuneACCESS dataset retains in-frame rearrangements with V and J assigned. A fraction of the clones does not appear; measured against another copy, unresolved V genes explain less than half of the discrepancy, and the remainder lacks a known reason. The table for this sample lists 400,000 to 550,000 clones; 80% to 90% of them were counted only once. In total, the top ten clones hold 4% to 5.5% of the sample. What was sequenced was peripheral blood. These receptor sequences come from a woman in her 30s with acute or convalescent COVID-19.

J is TRBJ1-3 and V is TRBV5-1; a possible D gene is TRBD1 (6 bases). The CDR3 spans 15 residues. V lost 5 bases, J lost 2 bases, and 14 bases lay in between. Germline V CDR1 and CDR2: SGHRS, YFSETQ. CDR3 sequence: CASSYLQGPGNTIYF. In nucleotides, the CDR3 is TGCGCCAGCAGTTATTTGCAGGGGCCTGGAAACACCATATATTTT.

V usage is TRBV7-3 and J usage is TRBJ1-2; maybe TRBD1 (6 bases). Trimming left V 7 bases short and J 8 bases short, with 20 bases between. CDR1 and CDR2 from the germline V gene are SGHTA and FQGTGA. There are 14 residues in the CDR3. Here the CDR3 reads CASKLTGLSGGYTF. The DNA of the CDR3 is TGTGCCAGCAAGCTGACAGGTCTAAGCGGAGGCTACACCTTC.

V is TRBV28 and J is TRBJ2-7; TRBD1 matches 9 bases. This CDR3 is 17 amino acids long. With 4 bases clipped from V and 1 base from J, the junction kept 11 bases outside the gene matches. Looked up from germline, CDR1 is MDHEN and CDR2 is SYDVKM. The CDR3 here is CASSSLLRDRDSYEQYF. In DNA form, the CDR3 reads TGTGCCAGCAGTTCTCTCCTCCGGGACAGGGATTCCTACGAGCAGTACTTC.

The DNA for the CDR3 is TGTGCCAGCAGAAGACAGGGGCCAGAACAGCCCCAGCATTTT. This gives the protein CASRRQGPEQPQHF. The chain recombines TRBV27 with TRBJ1-5; 8 bases map to TRBD1. CDR3 length: 14 residues. With 6 bases clipped from V and 7 bases from J, the junction kept 8 bases outside the gene matches. Germline V lookup: CDR1 MNHEY, CDR2 SMNVEV (reference sequence).

This chain connects TRBV5-1 to TRBJ1-2; D may be TRBD1 (6 bases). Germline-derived CDR1 and CDR2 are SGHRS and YFSETQ. Trimming removed 4 bases from V and 7 bases from J, with 11 bases in between. The CDR3 extends over 12 amino acids. CDR3 sequence (DNA): TGCGCCAGCAGCCCCCAGGGGCTTGGCTACACCTTC. This translates into CASSPQGLGYTF.

V is TRBV30 and J is TRBJ2-1; 7 bases are shared with TRBD2. This CDR3 has 12 amino acids. J gave up 3 bases and V 4 bases, and 0 bases lay outside the gene matches. Germline CDR1 is GTSNPN and CDR2 is SVGIG (reference sequence). The CDR3 reads CAWTSGYNEQFF. For the CDR3, the DNA is TGTGCCTGGACTAGCGGCTACAATGAGCAGTTCTTC. Looking up the rest from reference TRBV30 and TRBJ2-1 gives the full variable domain: SQTIHQWPATLVQPVGSPLSLECTVEGTSNPNLYWYRQAAGRGLQLLFYSVGIGQISSEVPQNLSASRPQDRQFILSSKKLLLSDSGFYLCAWTSGYNEQFFGPGTRLTVL.

DNA of the CDR3: TGTGCCAGTAGTAACGGACTAGCGTACTACGAGCAGTACTTC. Amino acid sequence: CASSNGLAYYEQYF. The chain combines TRBV19 with TRBJ2-7; 9 bases line up with TRBD2. Germline lookup yields CDR1 LNHDA and CDR2 SQIVND (reference sequence). Unmatched junction bases numbered 4, after V lost 4 bases and J lost 3 bases. This CDR3 has 14 amino acids.

The chain joins TRBV19 to TRBJ2-1, with D possibly being TRBD2 (5 bases). Germline assignment: CDR1 LNHDA and CDR2 SQIVND (reference sequence). V dropped 3 bases and J dropped 9 bases, with 12 bases sitting between them. The CDR3 has 13 residues. DNA for the CDR3: TGTGCCAGTAGTATTACGGGGATGGGTGAGCAGTTCTTC. It specifies CASSITGMGEQFF.

V gene TRBV24-1 combines with J gene TRBJ2-6; D gene ambiguous. V lost 7 bases to trimming and J lost 4 bases, with 13 bases between them. CDR1 is KGHDR, CDR2 SFDVKD, per germline. This CDR3 has 15 amino acids. As DNA, the CDR3 is TGTGCCACCAGGGGCGACGATTCCGGGGCCAACGTCCTGACTTTC. It translates to CATRGDDSGANVLTF.

The CDR3 reads CASRTSGGAFEKLFF. CDR3 nucleotides: TGTGCCAGTAGAACGTCGGGGGGCGCGTTTGAAAAACTGTTTTTT. V usage is TRBV19 and J usage is TRBJ1-4, with D maybe TRBD1 (6 bases). Germline CDR1 reads LNHDA; CDR2 reads SQIVND (reference sequence). The germline V and J ends were trimmed by 6 bases and 7 bases, with 18 bases remaining between them. The CDR3 loop spans 15 amino acids.

This sequence joins TRBV24-1 and TRBJ2-7; 8 bases agree with TRBD1. Per the germline V gene, CDR1 is KGHDR and CDR2 is SFDVKD. V was clipped by 11 bases and J by 1 base; unmatched bases: 12. CDR3 size: 15 residues. CDR3 coding DNA: TGTGCCAGGGGACAGGACTGCTTATTTTCCTACGAGCAGTACTTC. Residues: CARGQDCLFSYEQYF.

Of note for this clone: Additional DNA sequences in this sample encode the identical CDR3. V usage is TRBV19 and J usage is TRBJ1-5; D remains ambiguous. The V and J ends lost 3 bases and 4 bases respectively, with 7 bases between them. The CDR3 runs to 13 residues. Per germline, CDR1 LNHDA and CDR2 SQIVND (reference sequence). The CDR3 region has the DNA TGTGCCAGTAGTATCGGAGGTAATCAGCCCCAGCATTTT. It yields the protein CASSIGGNQPQHF.

The chain combines TRBV19 with TRBJ1-5; 7 bases match TRBD1. In germline, CDR1 is LNHDA, CDR2 SQIVND (reference sequence). This CDR3 spans 14 amino acids. Trimming at V came to 5 bases and at J to 4 bases, leaving 5 bases not matched to a gene. CDR3 coding DNA: TGTGCCAGTAGTGGGGGGACAGCTAATCAGCCCCAGCATTTT. The encoded protein is CASSGGTANQPQHF.

V usage is TRBV3-1 (or the pseudogene TRBV3-2) and J usage is TRBJ1-1; D possibly corresponds to TRBD1 (6 bases). Trimming removed 7 bases from V and 0 bases from J, with 21 bases in between. CDR1 is LGHDT, CDR2 YNNKEL, per germline (reference sequence). The CDR3 length is 17 residues. As DNA, the CDR3 is TGTGCCAGCATGCCACGATCTCAGGGGAGCATGAACACTGAAGCTTTCTTT. It codes for CASMPRSQGSMNTEAFF.

The chain couples TRBV25-1 to TRBJ1-2, with 9 positions matching TRBD1. This CDR3 region has 14 residues. The germline gives CDR1 MGHDK, CDR2 SYGVNS. V gave up 5 bases and J gave up 7 bases; unmatched junction bases: 8. The DNA for the CDR3 is TGTGCCAGCAGTTACACAGGGGGCTTGTCTGGCTACACCTTC. Its translation: CASSYTGGLSGYTF.

This clone was picked up a small number of times. The chain recombines TRBV2 with TRBJ2-7, with 7 bases matching TRBD1. The CDR3 is 14 residues long. Trimming cost V 6 bases and J 1 base; bases outside gene matches: 6. CDR1 is SNHLY and CDR2 is FYNNEI in the germline V gene. The CDR3 sequence: CASRDPGQSYEQYF. The CDR3 nucleotides are TGTGCCAGCAGGGACCCGGGACAGTCCTACGAGCAGTACTTC.

The chain uses TRBV3-1 (or the pseudogene TRBV3-2) and TRBJ1-3; D not resolved. The germline V gene encodes CDR1 LGHDT and CDR2 YNNKEL (reference sequence). Trimming removed 4 bases at V and 7 bases at J, with 8 bases between. The CDR3 has 12 residues. This chain's CDR3 is CASSPHRNTIYF. The CDR3 DNA is TGTGCCAGCAGCCCTCACCGGAACACCATATATTTT.

The gene calls are TRBV7-9 and TRBJ2-2; the D is unclear. Germline V gene lookup returns CDR1 SEHNR and CDR2 FQNEAQ (reference sequence). The CDR3 is 14 amino acids. V was cut by 4 bases and J by 4 bases, with 10 bases left in between. The CDR3 reads CASSSQVPTGELFF. CDR3 in DNA: TGTGCCAGCAGCTCGCAGGTTCCCACCGGGGAGCTGTTTTTT.

This chain joins TRBV3-1 (or the pseudogene TRBV3-2) and TRBJ1-5; 7 bases match TRBD1. The length of the CDR3 is 19 residues. V was pared by 2 bases and J by 1 base, with 14 bases of the junction left unmatched. Germline assignment: CDR1 LGHDT and CDR2 YNNKEL (reference sequence). CDR3 region: CASSQPDRVGSSSNQPQHF. The CDR3 nucleotides are TGTGCCAGCAGCCAACCAGACAGGGTGGGTTCATCGAGCAATCAGCCCCAGCATTTT.

V gene TRBV15 combines with J gene TRBJ2-1; a weak D match, TRBD2 (5 bases). V lost 6 bases and J lost 0, with 9 bases in between. The germline V gene encodes CDR1 LNHNV and CDR2 YYDKDF (reference sequence). The CDR3 runs 14 residues. The CDR3 here is CATRSSLSYNEQFF. The DNA of the CDR3 is TGTGCCACCAGGTCTAGCCTCTCCTACAATGAGCAGTTCTTC.

This clone appeared many times. This rearrangement joins TRBV5-1 to TRBJ1-4; tentative D call: TRBD1 (6 bases). Deletions cut 4 bases from V and 8 bases from J, with 15 bases between. The CDR3 loop spans 14 amino acids. CDR1 and CDR2 (germline): SGHRS, YFSETQ. The CDR3 is CASSPGRGEEKLFF. In DNA form, the CDR3 reads TGCGCCAGCAGCCCGGGCAGGGGAGAAGAAAAACTGTTTTTT.

The rearrangement links TRBV28 to TRBJ1-4, with 9 bases fitting TRBD1. Trimming removed 5 bases from V and 6 bases from J; junction bases left unmatched: 10. CDR1 and CDR2 (germline): MDHEN, SYDVKM. This CDR3 is built from 16 residues. In nucleotides, the CDR3 is TGTGCCAGCAGTACGACTCGAACAGGGGGCGATGAAAAACTGTTTTTT. Translating it yields CASSTTRTGGDEKLFF. Drawing the rest from reference TRBV28 and TRBJ1-4, the complete variable domain is DVKVTQSSRYLVKRTGEKVFLECVQDMDHENMFWYRQDPGLGLRLIYFSYDVKMKEKGDIPEGYSVSREKKERFSLILESASTNQTSMYLCASSTTRTGGDEKLFFGSGTQLSVL.

The CDR3 reads CAWSVSTGGNTGELFF. In nucleotides, the CDR3 is TGTGCCTGGAGTGTATCCACAGGGGGGAACACCGGGGAGCTGTTTTTT. V and J are TRBV30 and TRBJ2-2; 8 nucleotides line up with TRBD1. V lost 0 bases and J lost 1; bases outside the gene matches: 4. CDR3 length: 16 residues. Germline CDR1 reads GTSNPN; CDR2 reads SVGIG (reference sequence).

The V call is TRBV7-6, the J call TRBJ2-3, with a weak D call TRBD1 (6 bases). CDR3 length equals 15 residues. V was pared by 1 base and J by 8 bases, with 16 bases between. CDR1 is SGHVS and CDR2 is FNYEAQ in the germline V gene. CDR3 amino acids: CASSLEGVRIGTQYF. The CDR3 DNA reads as TGTGCCAGCAGCTTAGAGGGGGTCCGTATCGGTACGCAGTATTTT.

The chain couples TRBV3-1 (or the pseudogene TRBV3-2) to TRBJ2-1, with TRBD2 matching 8 bases. The germline gives CDR1 LGHDT, CDR2 YNNKEL (reference sequence). The length of the CDR3 is 15 residues. Unmatched junction bases numbered 7, after V lost 6 bases and J lost 3 bases. The CDR3 nucleotides are TGTGCCAGCAGAGGCGGGGGGTCCCACTACAATGAGCAGTTCTTC. It yields the protein CASRGGGSHYNEQFF.

The chain has TRBV28 and TRBJ2-5; 11 nucleotides match TRBD2. Germline lookup yields CDR1 MDHEN and CDR2 SYDVKM. CDR3 size: 16 residues. The V segment lost 5 bases and the J segment 2 bases; nucleotides outside the gene matches: 7. CDR3 amino acids: CASSMGTSGGQETQYF. CDR3 DNA: TGTGCCAGCAGTATGGGGACTAGCGGAGGACAAGAGACCCAGTACTTC.

This chain connects TRBV29-1 to TRBJ1-2; no definite D call. V was trimmed by 7 bases and J by 3 bases, leaving 18 bases between them. Per the germline V gene, CDR1 is SQVTM and CDR2 is ANQGSEA. The CDR3 covers 14 residues. The CDR3 sequence is CSAKDSPLDYGYTF. In DNA form, the CDR3 reads TGCAGCGCAAAGGACTCTCCCCTTGACTATGGCTACACCTTC.